The 25 T cell receptor beta chains given below trace back to one sample, sequenced in a study of human T cells and chemical hapten exposure. The time point was: patch test 1, 2 weeks after DPC sensitization. The treatment denotes: therapeutic diphenylcyclopropenone sensitization with weekly scalp DPC. Each CDR3 protein gets one entry after TCRdb re-called the RACE reads with MiXCR. This sample yields more than 150,000 distinct CDR3 sequences, of which more than 12% are seen a single time; 1.7% belongs to the top ten. The sequenced sample was whole blood, obtained in connection with sensitization to the hapten diphenylcyclopropenone (DPC). Source of these receptors: a young woman with alopecia areata. Some clones in this sample may be carry-over from other donors' samples.

This clonotype has just a few counts. This chain connects TRBV13 to TRBJ1-2; maybe TRBD1 (6 bases). V lost 5 bases and J lost 12, with 19 bases in between. Germline values: CDR1 PRHDT, CDR2 FYEKMQ (reference sequence). The CDR3 has 13 amino acids. The CDR3, as DNA: TGTGCCAGCAGCCCTACGGACAGCGCCCCGGACACCTTC. Encoded protein: CASSPTDSAPDTF.

This clonotype was seen only once. The chain has TRBV19 and TRBJ2-7, with TRBD1 matching 9 bases. V gave up 4 bases and J gave up 2 bases; unmatched junction bases: 6. CDR3 length equals 15 residues. Germline loops: CDR1 LNHDA, CDR2 SQIVND (reference sequence). CDR3: CASSRDRAGPYEQYF. In DNA, the CDR3 is TGTGCCAGTAGTAGGGACAGGGCCGGACCCTACGAGCAGTACTTC.

The rearrangement links TRBV5-1 to TRBJ2-4, with TRBD2 identical over 7 bases. The germline V gene encodes CDR1 SGHRS and CDR2 YFSETQ. CDR3 length equals 19 residues. The V gene end was trimmed by 4 bases and the J gene end by 2 bases; junction bases not matched to a gene: 18. CDR3 coding DNA: TGCGCCAGCAGCAACCCGACCGCGGGGGTCTGGCAGACCAAAAACATTCAGTACTTC. Its translation is CASSNPTAGVWQTKNIQYF.

The table lists this clonotype with a count of one. At one end the junction does not follow the germline gene, possibly because of a read error. The rearrangement uses TRBV2 and TRBJ2-5, with D perhaps being TRBD1 or TRBD2 (5 bases each). The CDR3 runs to 14 residues. Germline-derived CDR1 and CDR2 are SNHLY and FYNNEI. This CDR3 is CAGSPGSYQETQYF. The CDR3 DNA reads TGTGCCGGCAGCCCAGGGAGTTACCAAGAGACCCAGTACTTC. Variable domain in full (rest from reference TRBV2 and TRBJ2-5): EPEVTQTPSHQVTQMGQEVILRCVPISNHLYFYWYRQILGQKVEFLVSFYNNEISEKSEIFDDQFSVERPDGSNFTLKIRSTKLEDSAMYFCAGSPGSYQETQYFGPGTRLLVL.

This clonotype showed up many times. The chain joins TRBV20-1 to TRBJ1-5; a possible D gene is TRBD1 (6 bases). The V end lost 0 bases, the J end lost 1 base, and 13 bases lay between the germline ends. The CDR3 is 16 residues long. Per the germline V gene, CDR1 is DFQATT and CDR2 is SNEGSKA (reference sequence). The CDR3 is CSARDLEGGSNQPQHF. The DNA of the CDR3 is TGCAGTGCTAGAGATCTTGAGGGGGGAAGCAATCAGCCCCAGCATTTT.

V is TRBV3-1 and J is TRBJ1-2; D may be TRBD1 (6 bases). Germline V gene lookup returns CDR1 LGHDT and CDR2 YNNKEL (reference sequence). Trimming cost V 1 base and J 4 bases, with 13 bases left between them. This CDR3 has 15 amino acids. The CDR3 sequence is CASSQVGRTVYGYTF. CDR3 in DNA: TGTGCCAGCAGCCAAGTGGGGAGGACAGTCTATGGCTACACCTTC.

This clonotype was counted between two and nine times. Relative to the germline gene, one junction end is altered; a read error may explain this. In DNA, the CDR3 is TGTGCCATCAGTGACAGTTCAGGCGTTGGAGGCTTC. Its translation is CAISDSSGVGGF. V usage is TRBV10-3 and J usage is TRBJ1-2; D is undetermined. This CDR3 spans 12 amino acids. Germline CDR1 and CDR2: ENHRY and SYGVKD.

This clonotype came up many times. The chain couples TRBV7-8 to TRBJ1-4, with 8 bases matching TRBD1. Germline V gene data show CDR1 as SGHVS and CDR2 as FQNEAQ. CDR3 length: 20 residues. Trimming took 1 base from V and 0 from J; bases not matched to a gene: 13. DNA of the CDR3: TGTGCCAGCAGCTTAGTCCCCCCCTTCAGGGGGCGTGCAACTAATGAAAAACTGTTTTTT. Amino acids: CASSLVPPFRGRATNEKLFF. The variable domain in full, completed from reference TRBV7-8 and TRBJ1-4, reads GAGVSQSPRYKVAKRGQDVALRCDPISGHVSLFWYQQALGQGPEFLTYFQNEAQLDKSGLPSDRFFAERPEGSVSTLKIQRTQQEDSAVYLCASSLVPPFRGRATNEKLFFGSGTQLSVL.

This clonotype has just a few counts. V usage is TRBV28 and J usage is TRBJ1-5; D might be TRBD1 (5 bases). Germline CDR1 is MDHEN and CDR2 is SYDVKM. Trimming left V 7 bases short and J 6 bases short, with 16 bases between. The CDR3 runs to 14 residues. CDR3 residues: CASISGAQGQPQHF. DNA for the CDR3: TGTGCCAGCATCTCTGGGGCGCAGGGTCAGCCCCAGCATTTT.

There are many counts of this clonotype. This chain connects TRBV7-2 to TRBJ1-2, with TRBD1 as a possible D gene (6 bases). There are 14 residues in the CDR3. Germline CDR1 SGHTA, CDR2 FQGNSA. V gave up 10 bases and J gave up 0 bases, with 15 bases separating them. CDR3 DNA: TGTGCCACGAAGAAGGGGGAATCTAACTATGGCTACACCTTC. Protein sequence: CATKKGESNYGYTF.

A note on this clonotype: This may come from a read error, since a much larger clone is one base off. This sequence joins TRBV27 and TRBJ2-1, with 12 bases matching TRBD2. Per the germline V gene, CDR1 is MNHEY and CDR2 is SMNVEV (reference sequence). The CDR3 is 16 amino acids. The J segment lost 6 bases and the V segment lost 4 bases, leaving 7 bases of the junction unmatched. CDR3 amino acids: CASSSQTSGSGNEQFF. CDR3 bases: TGTGCCAGCAGTTCCCAGACTAGCGGGAGCGGCAATGAGCAGTTCTTC.

In this sample, this clonotype turned up a few times. V usage is TRBV7-9 and J usage is TRBJ2-7; D possibly uses TRBD1 or TRBD2 (5 bases each). Trimming stripped 1 base from V and 7 bases from J, with 17 bases between. The CDR3 runs 15 residues. Per the germline V gene, CDR1 is SEHNR and CDR2 is FQNEAQ (reference sequence). CDR3 region: CASSLVGSAEGEQYF. The CDR3 region has the DNA TGTGCCAGCAGCTTAGTAGGTAGCGCTGAGGGGGAGCAGTACTTC. The full variable domain, with the rest looked up from reference TRBV7-9 and TRBJ2-7, is DTGVSQNPRHKITKRGQNVTFRCDPISEHNRLYWYRQTLGQGPEFLTYFQNEAQLEKSRLLSDRFSAERPKGSFSTLEIQRTEQGDSAMYLCASSLVGSAEGEQYFGPGTRLTVT.

A few counts support this clonotype. Here the CDR3 DNA reads TGTGCCAGCAGCTTAGCCCCGCGACAGGCGCAAGAGACCCAGTACTTC. Translated, it gives CASSLAPRQAQETQYF. The chain uses TRBV11-2 and TRBJ2-5, with a tentative D call TRBD1 (6 bases). CDR1 and CDR2 (germline): SGHAT, FQNNGV. The CDR3 contains 16 residues. The V end was cut by 1 base, the J end by 2 bases, with 14 bases between. The variable domain in full, completed from reference TRBV11-2 and TRBJ2-5, reads EAGVAQSPRYKIIEKRQSVAFWCNPISGHATLYWYQQILGQGPKLLIQFQNNGVVDDSQLPKDRFSAERLKGVDSTLKIQPAKLEDSAVYLCASSLAPRQAQETQYFGPGTRLLVL.

This clonotype was recorded a few times. The J gene is TRBJ2-7, the V gene TRBV6-5; D gene uncertain. V lost 0 bases to trimming and J lost 3 bases, with 12 bases between them. Germline assignment: CDR1 MNHEY and CDR2 SVGAGI. This CDR3 comprises 15 residues. Written as DNA, the CDR3 is TGTGCCAGCAGTTACTCGATTCTGAGGAACTACGAGCAGTACTTC. The encoded protein is CASSYSILRNYEQYF.

This clonotype turned up a few times. The V and J genes are TRBV6-2 or TRBV6-3 and TRBJ2-2, with 9 bases fitting TRBD1. Trimming removed 5 bases from V and 4 bases from J; junction bases left unmatched: 8. Germline V gives CDR1 MNHEY, CDR2 SVGEGT. The CDR3 extends over 16 amino acids. The CDR3 DNA sequence: TGTGCCAGCAGTCGAATAGGACAGGGGATCACCGGGGAGCTGTTTTTT. Protein sequence: CASSRIGQGITGELFF.

This clonotype was counted a few times. The chain employs TRBV7-3 and TRBJ2-3, with D tentatively TRBD1 or TRBD2 (5 bases each). V was clipped by 2 bases and J by 5 bases, with 11 bases between them. Per the germline V gene, CDR1 is SGHTA and CDR2 is FQGTGA. CDR3 length: 14 residues. The CDR3 reads CASSLAGGGDTQYF. The CDR3, as DNA: TGTGCCAGCAGCTTAGCGGGTGGGGGAGATACGCAGTATTTT.

The V gene is TRBV14, the J gene TRBJ1-3; tentatively, D is TRBD1 (5 bases). This CDR3 has 17 residues. Germline CDR1 SGHDN, CDR2 FVKESK. V lost 1 base and J 0 bases, leaving 13 bases between the germline ends. CDR3 DNA: TGTGCCAGCAGCCAAGTGGGACGGTTATTCTCTGGAAACACCATATATTTT. This translates into CASSQVGRLFSGNTIYF.

This clonotype was counted ten times or more. This sequence joins TRBV7-2 and TRBJ2-2; no reliable D call. Germline V CDR1 and CDR2: SGHTA, FQGNSA. The CDR3 totals 13 residues. The V and J ends lost 5 bases and 9 bases respectively, with 13 bases between them. The DNA for the CDR3 is TGTGCCAGCAGCAGCCATATTCCGCGGGAGCTGTTTTTT. Protein: CASSSHIPRELFF.

This clonotype was recorded at least ten times. The chain recombines TRBV28 with TRBJ1-2; possible D gene TRBD1, 6 bases. V dropped 5 bases and J dropped 4 bases, with 17 bases sitting between them. From germline, CDR1 is MDHEN and CDR2 SYDVKM. The CDR3 covers 15 residues. The chain's CDR3 is CASSLGGGQSYGYTF. DNA of the CDR3: TGTGCCAGCAGTCTCGGCGGGGGGCAGAGCTATGGCTACACCTTC.

This clonotype has more than one count but fewer than ten. This chain connects TRBV10-3 to TRBJ2-4; a weak D match, TRBD1 (6 bases). V gave up 0 bases and J gave up 11 bases, with 14 bases separating them. In germline, CDR1 is ENHRY, CDR2 SYGVKD. This CDR3 is built from 14 residues. The CDR3 protein is CAISESTGQSLQYF. The CDR3 DNA reads as TGTGCCATCAGTGAGTCGACGGGACAAAGCCTTCAGTACTTC.

The CDR3 sequence is CASSYGTPQFNEQFF. As DNA, the CDR3 is TGTGCCAGCAGCTACGGGACCCCCCAGTTCAATGAGCAGTTCTTC. V gene TRBV7-8 combines with J gene TRBJ2-1; D tentatively fits TRBD1 or TRBD2 (5 bases each). V dropped 4 bases and J dropped 6 bases, with 16 bases sitting between them. The CDR3 sequence is 15 residues long. CDR1 and CDR2 (germline): SGHVS, FQNEAQ. The variable domain in full, completed from reference TRBV7-8 and TRBJ2-1, reads GAGVSQSPRYKVAKRGQDVALRCDPISGHVSLFWYQQALGQGPEFLTYFQNEAQLDKSGLPSDRFFAERPEGSVSTLKIQRTQQEDSAVYLCASSYGTPQFNEQFFGPGTRLTVL.

V usage is TRBV5-1 and J usage is TRBJ2-3, with 10 bases identical to TRBD2. CDR3 length: 17 amino acids. After removal of 4 bases from V and 3 bases from J, the junction contained 11 bases not matched to a gene. The germline CDR1 and CDR2 sequences are SGHRS and YFSETQ. In DNA form, the CDR3 reads TGCGCCAGCAGCGCAAATGGAGGTAGCGGGAGGACAGATACGCAGTATTTT. Translating gives CASSANGGSGRTDTQYF.

This clonotype was seen a few times. V is TRBV2 and J is TRBJ2-2; 7 bases match TRBD2. The CDR3 runs to 14 residues. J was trimmed by 5 bases and V by 7 bases; bases with no gene match: 7. Per the germline V gene, CDR1 is SNHLY and CDR2 is FYNNEI. This CDR3 reads CASNGREGTGELFF. CDR3 DNA: TGTGCCAGCAACGGCAGGGAGGGAACCGGGGAGCTGTTTTTT. Variable domain in full (rest from reference TRBV2 and TRBJ2-2): EPEVTQTPSHQVTQMGQEVILRCVPISNHLYFYWYRQILGQKVEFLVSFYNNEISEKSEIFDDQFSVERPDGSNFTLKIRSTKLEDSAMYFCASNGREGTGELFFGEGSRLTVL.

This clonotype was found a few times. The chain uses TRBV12-3 or TRBV12-4 and TRBJ2-2; TRBD1 might be the D (5 bases). The V end lost 6 bases, the J end lost 6 bases, and 11 bases lay between the germline ends. This CDR3 comprises 13 residues. The CDR3 sequence: CASSVKGAGELFF. The CDR3 DNA follows: TGTGCCAGCAGCGTAAAAGGGGCCGGGGAGCTGTTTTTT.

This clonotype was seen a few times. This chain connects TRBV3-1 to TRBJ2-3; 8 bases map to TRBD2. CDR1 and CDR2 from the germline V gene are LGHDT and YNNKEL (reference sequence). The CDR3 consists of 19 residues. V lost 0 bases and J lost 2; bases outside the gene matches: 13. The CDR3 loop is CASSQDRVKAGEITDTQYF. The DNA of the CDR3 is TGTGCCAGCAGCCAAGATCGGGTAAAAGCGGGAGAGATCACAGATACGCAGTATTTT.